A single sample is the source of the 10 T cell receptor beta chains below, sequenced in a study of PD-1 blockade in classical Hodgkin lymphoma. Every patient had relapsed following autologous stem cell transplantation, and cohorts differed in brentuximab vedotin exposure. The protocol was immunoSEQ multiplex PCR, while the TCRdb copy is restricted to in-frame clones and leaves out a portion. Of about 41,000 clones listed, 86% are singletons. The specimen was peripheral blood mononuclear cells (PBMCs), collected before the second cycle of nivolumab. The origin of the receptors is a human donor with classical Hodgkin lymphoma.

V usage is TRBV5-4 and J usage is TRBJ2-1; 9 bases map to TRBD2. Per the germline V gene, CDR1 is SGHNT and CDR2 is YYREEE (reference sequence). Losses at the gene ends were 4 bases for V and 5 bases for J; bases not matched to a gene: 7. This CDR3 spans 15 amino acids. The CDR3, as DNA: TGTGCCAGCAGCCTGGATAGCGGGGGTCACAATGAGCAGTTCTTC. This translates into CASSLDSGGHNEQFF.

This chain links TRBV9 with TRBJ2-3; unclear D gene. The germline gives CDR1 SGDLS, CDR2 YYNGEE. V was trimmed by 0 bases and J by 2 bases, leaving 7 bases between them. The CDR3 length is 14 residues. The CDR3 protein is CASSVGPHTDTQYF. CDR3 nucleotides: TGTGCCAGCAGCGTAGGGCCCCACACAGATACGCAGTATTTT.

The V and J genes are TRBV5-6 and TRBJ2-5, with D perhaps assigned TRBD1 or TRBD2 (5 bases each). CDR3 length equals 11 residues. CDR1 and CDR2 (germline): SGHDT, YYEEEE. Between the trimmed V and J ends, which lost 3 bases and 7 bases, there was a span of 7 bases. CDR3: CASSSGPTQYF. Here the CDR3 DNA reads TGTGCCAGCAGCTCGGGACCGACCCAGTACTTC.

The genes are TRBV2 and TRBJ2-5, with 7 positions matching TRBD2. Looked up from germline, CDR1 is SNHLY and CDR2 is FYNNEI. The CDR3 runs to 14 residues. The trim removed 6 bases at V and 5 bases at J, leaving 9 bases unmatched. The CDR3 spells CASRVLATVETQYF. The CDR3 DNA sequence: TGTGCCAGCAGGGTACTAGCGACGGTGGAGACCCAGTACTTC. Supplemented by reference TRBV2 and TRBJ2-5, the full variable domain reads EPEVTQTPSHQVTQMGQEVILRCVPISNHLYFYWYRQILGQKVEFLVSFYNNEISEKSEIFDDQFSVERPDGSNFTLKIRSTKLEDSAMYFCASRVLATVETQYFGPGTRLLVL.

The V call is TRBV18, the J call TRBJ2-1; the match to TRBD1 covers 7 bases. The germline gives CDR1 KGHSH, CDR2 LQKENI. The CDR3 is made up of 16 amino acids. V shed 4 bases and J 0 bases; nucleotides not matched to a gene: 6. CDR3 DNA sequence: TGTGCCAGCTCACGTAACAGGGGTGGCTCCTACAATGAGCAGTTCTTC. This gives the protein CASSRNRGGSYNEQFF.

This chain uses TRBV5-1 with TRBJ1-1; D remains unclear. Germline assignment: CDR1 SGHRS and CDR2 YFSETQ. The CDR3 runs 14 residues. The V and J ends lost 0 bases and 4 bases respectively, with 10 bases between them. This chain's CDR3 is CASSLEWGTTEAFF. In DNA, the CDR3 is TGCGCCAGCAGCTTGGAGTGGGGTACCACTGAAGCTTTCTTT.

The genes are TRBV7-8 and TRBJ2-7; TRBD1 agrees at 7 bases. V lost 1 base and J lost 5; bases outside the gene matches: 11. Germline V gives CDR1 SGHVS, CDR2 FQNEAQ. The CDR3 extends over 16 amino acids. The CDR3 here is CASSLEPRRGIDEQYF. The CDR3 DNA reads TGTGCCAGCAGCTTAGAGCCGCGCAGGGGGATCGACGAGCAGTACTTC.

This clone appeared once. V usage is TRBV28 and J usage is TRBJ1-2; a possible D gene is TRBD1 (5 bases). V gave up 5 bases and J gave up 6 bases, with 10 bases separating them. This CDR3 spans 12 amino acids. Germline V gene sequence: CDR1 MDHEN, CDR2 SYDVKM. Here the CDR3 reads CASSQGENGYTF. DNA of the CDR3: TGTGCCAGCAGTCAGGGTGAGAATGGCTACACCTTC.

The rearrangement joins TRBV11-2 to TRBJ2-7; the D gene is possibly TRBD2 (5 bases). V dropped 7 bases and J dropped 3 bases, with 19 bases sitting between them. The CDR3 covers 15 residues. Germline CDR1 reads SGHAT; CDR2 reads FQNNGV. The CDR3 bases are TGTGCCAGCACCCGCAGCACTAGTCTTAGCTACGAGCAGTACTTC. It yields the protein CASTRSTSLSYEQYF. Combining the CDR3 with reference TRBV11-2 and TRBJ2-7 gives the whole variable domain EAGVAQSPRYKIIEKRQSVAFWCNPISGHATLYWYQQILGQGPKLLIQFQNNGVVDDSQLPKDRFSAERLKGVDSTLKIQPAKLEDSAVYLCASTRSTSLSYEQYFGPGTRLTVT.

This clone has only a few counts. V gene TRBV7-8 combines with J gene TRBJ2-3; a weak D match, TRBD2 (5 bases). The CDR3 contains 15 residues. V gave up 1 base and J gave up 4 bases, with 12 bases separating them. From germline, CDR1 is SGHVS and CDR2 FQNEAQ. The CDR3 bases are TGTGCCAGCAGCTTAGATTCCGGGCGGGCAGATACGCAGTATTTT. This gives the protein CASSLDSGRADTQYF.